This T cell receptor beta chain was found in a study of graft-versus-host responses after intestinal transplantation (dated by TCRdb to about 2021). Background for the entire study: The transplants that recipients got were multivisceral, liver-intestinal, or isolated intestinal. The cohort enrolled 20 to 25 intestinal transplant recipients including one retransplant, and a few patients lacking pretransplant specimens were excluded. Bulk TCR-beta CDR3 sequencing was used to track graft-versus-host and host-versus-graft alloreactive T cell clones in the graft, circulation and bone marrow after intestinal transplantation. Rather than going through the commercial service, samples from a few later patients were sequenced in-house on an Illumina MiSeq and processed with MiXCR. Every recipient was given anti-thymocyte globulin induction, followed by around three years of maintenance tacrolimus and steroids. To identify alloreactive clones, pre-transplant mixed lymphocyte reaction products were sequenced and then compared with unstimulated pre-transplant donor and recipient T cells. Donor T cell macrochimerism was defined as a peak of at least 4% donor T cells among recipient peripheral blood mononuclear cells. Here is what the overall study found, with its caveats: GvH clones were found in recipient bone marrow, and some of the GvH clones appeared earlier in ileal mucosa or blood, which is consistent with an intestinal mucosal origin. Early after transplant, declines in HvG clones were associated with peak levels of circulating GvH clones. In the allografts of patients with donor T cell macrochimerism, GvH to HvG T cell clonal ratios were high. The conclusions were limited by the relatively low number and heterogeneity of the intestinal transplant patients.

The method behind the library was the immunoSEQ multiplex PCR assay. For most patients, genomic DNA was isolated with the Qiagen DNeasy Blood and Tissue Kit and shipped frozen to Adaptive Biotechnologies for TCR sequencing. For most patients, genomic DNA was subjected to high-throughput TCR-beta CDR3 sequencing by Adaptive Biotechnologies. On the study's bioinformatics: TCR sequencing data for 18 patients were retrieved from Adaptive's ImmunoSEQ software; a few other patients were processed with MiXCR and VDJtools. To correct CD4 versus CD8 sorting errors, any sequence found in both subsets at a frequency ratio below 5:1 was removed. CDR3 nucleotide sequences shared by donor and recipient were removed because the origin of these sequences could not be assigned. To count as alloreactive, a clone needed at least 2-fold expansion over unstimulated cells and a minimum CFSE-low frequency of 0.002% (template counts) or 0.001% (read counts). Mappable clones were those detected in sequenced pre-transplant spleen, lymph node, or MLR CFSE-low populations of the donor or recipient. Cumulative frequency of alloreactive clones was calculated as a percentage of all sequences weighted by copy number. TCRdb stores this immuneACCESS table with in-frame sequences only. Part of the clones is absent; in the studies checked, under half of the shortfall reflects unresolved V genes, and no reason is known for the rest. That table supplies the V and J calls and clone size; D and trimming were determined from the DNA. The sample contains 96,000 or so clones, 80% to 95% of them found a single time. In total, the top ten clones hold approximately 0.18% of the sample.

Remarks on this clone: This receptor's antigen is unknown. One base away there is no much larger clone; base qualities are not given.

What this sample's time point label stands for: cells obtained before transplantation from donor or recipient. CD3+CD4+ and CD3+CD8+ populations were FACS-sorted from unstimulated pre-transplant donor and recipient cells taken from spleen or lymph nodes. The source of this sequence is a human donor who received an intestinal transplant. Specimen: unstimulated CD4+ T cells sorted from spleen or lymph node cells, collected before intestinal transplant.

The DNA sequence is TGTGCCAGCAGCTTTGGGGGGAAAAATGAAAAACTGTTTTTT. This is translated as CASSFGGKNEKLFF. Rearrangement joined TRBV7-6 to TRBJ1-4; a tentative D match to TRBD1 spans 5 bases. The CDR3 runs 14 amino acids, cysteine and phenylalanine included. Only the CDR3 DNA is retained, 42 bases long and in frame from the first base. Trimming at the junction amounts to 3 bases on V and 5 bases on J, and the germline ends lie 10 bases apart. CDR1 and CDR2, looked up from the germline V gene, are SGHVS and FNYEAQ.